This entry lists 18 T cell receptor beta chains sequenced from one sample in a study of blood T cell repertoires in COVID-19. Profiled with immunoSEQ multiplex PCR; TCRdb holds only in-frame clones, not every one. The sample gives about 91,000 clones, about 77% of which show up once; around 9.4% is in the top ten. The sample taken for sequencing was peripheral blood. The receptor set was obtained from a woman over 75 with acute or convalescent COVID-19.

The chain employs TRBV18 and TRBJ1-1, with D unresolved. Trimming pared 3 bases from V and 2 bases from J, leaving 13 bases between. CDR3 length: 15 amino acids. Germline loops: CDR1 KGHSH, CDR2 LQKENI. CDR3 sequence: CASSPAHPTNTEAFF. CDR3 bases: TGTGCCAGCTCACCTGCCCACCCTACTAACACTGAAGCTTTCTTT.

The rearrangement links TRBV6-5 to TRBJ1-1, with D possibly being TRBD1 (6 bases). The V gene's germline CDR1 is MNHEY and CDR2 SVGAGI. CDR3 length: 13 residues. Trimming took off 8 bases at V and 2 bases at J, with 12 bases between the two ends. The chain's CDR3 is CASEGGKNTEAFF. CDR3 DNA: TGTGCCAGCGAGGGGGGGAAAAACACTGAAGCTTTCTTT.

This clone was observed once. The CDR3 DNA is TGTGCCACCAGCTACCGCGGGGCATTAGAGGAGACCCAGTACTTC. Amino acid sequence: CATSYRGALEETQYF. This chain joins TRBV15 and TRBJ2-5; tentative D call: TRBD2 (6 bases). Trimming removed 5 bases at V and 5 bases at J, with 18 bases between. Germline loops: CDR1 LNHNV, CDR2 YYDKDF (reference sequence). The length of the CDR3 is 15 residues.

This chain joins TRBV9 and TRBJ2-5; a weak D match, TRBD2 (7 bases). V was trimmed by 4 bases and J by 7 bases, leaving 20 bases between them. Germline loops: CDR1 SGDLS, CDR2 YYNGEE. The CDR3 consists of 15 residues. The CDR3 region has the DNA TGTGCCAGCAGCCCTGAGGGGGGGGCTGTAGGGACCCAGTACTTC. Its translation: CASSPEGGAVGTQYF.

This clone has more than one count but fewer than ten. The chain links TRBV14 to TRBJ1-2, with TRBD1 identical over 9 bases. The CDR3 runs 15 residues. The ends lost 5 bases at V and 5 bases at J; junction bases unmatched: 9. Per the germline V gene, CDR1 is SGHDN and CDR2 is FVKESK. The DNA of the CDR3 is TGTGCCAGCAGCTTAAATTACAGGGGGCTTTATGGCTACACCTTC. The encoded protein is CASSLNYRGLYGYTF.

V is TRBV5-1 and J is TRBJ1-1; 8 bases align to TRBD1. Germline CDR1 and CDR2: SGHRS and YFSETQ. The CDR3 has 14 residues. J was trimmed by 7 bases and V by 4 bases; bases with no gene match: 9. The CDR3 loop reads CASSRSGGLGEAFF. CDR3 nucleotide sequence: TGCGCCAGCAGCCGCTCAGGGGGCTTGGGTGAAGCTTTCTTT.

V and J are TRBV19 and TRBJ1-2; D gene unclear. The CDR3 runs 15 residues. Per the germline V gene, CDR1 is LNHDA and CDR2 is SQIVND (reference sequence). V was pared by 1 base and J by 6 bases, with 15 bases between. CDR3 nucleotides: TGTGCCAGTAGTATAGGAGGGAGAGGCTGGCATGGCTACACCTTC. It specifies CASSIGGRGWHGYTF.

This clone is a singleton in its sample. The chain has TRBV7-2 and TRBJ2-3, with D unclear. Germline CDR1 reads SGHTA; CDR2 reads FQGNSA. CDR3 length equals 16 residues. V was clipped by 3 bases and J by 1 base, with 14 bases between them. The CDR3 bases are TGTGCCAGCAGCTTTCGTGCAACTACTCGCACAGATACGCAGTATTTT. Its translation is CASSFRATTRTDTQYF.

The J gene is TRBJ2-3, the V gene TRBV3-1 (or the pseudogene TRBV3-2), with D tentatively TRBD1 (5 bases). Germline CDR1 and CDR2: LGHDT and YNNKEL (reference sequence). The CDR3 is 13 residues long. V lost 2 bases and J lost 8, with 11 bases in between. The CDR3 DNA follows: TGTGCCAGCAGCCAACTTCAGGGCTCTACGCAGTATTTT. Residues: CASSQLQGSTQYF.

The gene calls are TRBV28 and TRBJ2-7, with a weak D call TRBD2 (7 bases). V lost 6 bases and J 1 base, leaving 31 bases between the germline ends. This CDR3 is built from 20 residues. The germline gives CDR1 MDHEN, CDR2 SYDVKM. The CDR3 DNA reads TGTGCCAGCAGCAGTTTCAGGGTCCTAATGCTAGCGGACAGATCCTACGAGCAGTACTTC. Translation: CASSSFRVLMLADRSYEQYF.

The rearrangement uses TRBV9 and TRBJ2-3, with D maybe TRBD1 (5 bases). V lost 3 bases and J 2 bases, leaving 13 bases between the germline ends. CDR1 and CDR2 (germline): SGDLS, YYNGEE. This CDR3 is 15 amino acids long. For the CDR3, the DNA is TGTGCCAGCAGCGATGGTCAGGGAACCACAGATACGCAGTATTTT. This gives the protein CASSDGQGTTDTQYF.

CDR3 protein: CASSLGLAGVRDYEQYF. The DNA for the CDR3 is TGTGCCAGCAGCTTAGGATTAGCGGGGGTAAGAGACTACGAGCAGTACTTC. The J gene is TRBJ2-7, the V gene TRBV7-2; TRBD2 matches 9 bases. The V gene's germline CDR1 is SGHTA and CDR2 FQGNSA. The CDR3 is made up of 17 amino acids. Losses at the gene ends were 1 base for V and 3 bases for J; bases not matched to a gene: 10.

The gene calls are TRBV5-1 and TRBJ1-1; a weak D match, TRBD1 (5 bases). V lost 4 bases and J lost 4, with 23 bases in between. The germline CDR1 and CDR2 sequences are SGHRS and YFSETQ. This CDR3 spans 17 amino acids. The CDR3 reads CASSPQTFMGGGTEAFF. In DNA form, the CDR3 reads TGCGCCAGCAGCCCCCAGACCTTTATGGGGGGTGGCACTGAAGCTTTCTTT.

The CDR3 DNA is TGTGCCAGCAGCTTAGATCGAGTGGGAGTCCCACCCTACGAGCAGTACTTC. Its translation is CASSLDRVGVPPYEQYF. J is TRBJ2-7 and V is TRBV11-2; D may be TRBD2 (5 bases). V dropped 0 bases and J dropped 2 bases, with 17 bases sitting between them. Germline values: CDR1 SGHAT, CDR2 FQNNGV. This CDR3 is built from 17 residues.

A single count supports this clone. The V and J genes are TRBV7-9 and TRBJ1-1; maybe TRBD1 (5 bases). V dropped 8 bases and J dropped 4 bases, with 17 bases sitting between them. The length of the CDR3 is 14 residues. Germline-derived CDR1 and CDR2 are SEHNR and FQNEAQ (reference sequence). Here the CDR3 reads CASLIGGSSTEAFF. CDR3 nucleotides: TGTGCCAGCTTAATCGGGGGTTCGTCCACTGAAGCTTTCTTT.

The chain is built from TRBV29-1 and TRBJ2-2; 11 bases match TRBD2. Germline-derived CDR1 and CDR2 are SQVTM and ANQGSEA. The CDR3 spans 14 residues. With V trimmed by 5 bases and J by 6 bases, 5 bases remained unmatched. In nucleotides, the CDR3 is TGCAGCGTTAGAACTAGCGGGAGTCCCGGGGAGCTGTTTTTT. This codes for CSVRTSGSPGELFF.

In DNA, the CDR3 is TGTGCCAGCAGTTTATCCAGCAGGATTTACGAGCAGTACTTC. This encodes CASSLSSRIYEQYF. The chain is built from TRBV27 and TRBJ2-7; D call uncertain. Germline assignment: CDR1 MNHEY and CDR2 SMNVEV (reference sequence). The CDR3 contains 14 residues. Trimming removed 0 bases from V and 4 bases from J, with 10 bases in between.

This clone was seen a single time. This rearrangement joins TRBV7-2 to TRBJ2-2; 9 nucleotides line up with TRBD2. Germline V gene lookup returns CDR1 SGHTA and CDR2 FQGNSA. There are 15 residues in the CDR3. The V and J ends lost 4 bases and 7 bases, in that order; junction bases with no gene match: 7. DNA for the CDR3: TGTGCCAGCAGCTGGTGGACTAGCGACTACGGGGAGCTGTTTTTT. It translates to CASSWWTSDYGELFF. Based on the CDR3 plus reference TRBV7-2 and TRBJ2-2, the full variable domain is GAGVSQSPSNKVTEKGKDVELRCDPISGHTALYWYRQSLGQGLEFLIYFQGNSAPDKSGLPSDRFSAERTGGSVSTLTIQRTQQEDSAVYLCASSWWTSDYGELFFGEGSRLTVL.